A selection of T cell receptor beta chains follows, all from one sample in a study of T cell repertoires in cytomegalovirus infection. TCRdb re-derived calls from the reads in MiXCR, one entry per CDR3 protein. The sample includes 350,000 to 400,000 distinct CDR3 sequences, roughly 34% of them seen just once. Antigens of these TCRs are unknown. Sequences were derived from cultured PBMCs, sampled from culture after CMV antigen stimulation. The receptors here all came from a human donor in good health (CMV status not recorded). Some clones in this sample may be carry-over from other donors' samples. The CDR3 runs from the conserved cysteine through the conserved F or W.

CDR3: CASSDRRLAGYNEQFF
V: TRBV3-1
J: TRBJ2-1
length: 16

CDR3: CASSEPTGELFF
V: TRBV2
J: TRBJ2-2
length: 12

CDR3: CASSESTGGARGNEQFF
V: TRBV7-9
J: TRBJ2-1
length: 17

CDR3: CASKGRRTNEKLFF
V: TRBV12-3/TRBV12-4
J: TRBJ1-4
length: 14

CDR3: CASSIGGGTYNEQFF
V: TRBV19
J: TRBJ2-1
length: 15

CDR3: CASSLVGPQYF
V: TRBV7-2
J: TRBJ2-3
length: 11

CDR3: CASSQDKGTGRAIEGNQPQHF
V: TRBV4-3
J: TRBJ1-5
length: 21

CDR3: CASSLDRSYEQYF
V: TRBV5-4
J: TRBJ2-7
length: 13

CDR3: CASSWASGTSVMAEQFF
V: TRBV12-3/TRBV12-4
J: TRBJ2-1
length: 17

CDR3: CASSQEDGDNGYYEQYF
V: TRBV4-3
J: TRBJ2-7
length: 17

CDR3: CSARSLAATYEQYF
V: TRBV20-1
J: TRBJ2-7
length: 14